Listed below are T cell receptor beta chains from one sample, sequenced in a study of T cell responses to AZD1222 COVID-19 vaccine. Assay used: immunoSEQ multiplex PCR; TCRdb lists only in-frame clones, some missing. The sample lists 90,000 to 95,000 clones; approximately 90% were seen once. The source was peripheral blood, collected on day 0 of AZD1222 vaccination. These receptors all stem from an adult in good health. Both conserved end residues are part of each CDR3. A D gene is named only where the DNA matches it firmly. Clone size is shown for a subset of rows, as once, few, many or a class of expanded clone.

j_call clone_size d_call v_call cdr3_aa cdr3_nt
TRBJ2-1 NA TRBD2 TRBV28 CASKEGLAGNEQFF TGTGCCAGCAAAGAGGGACTAGCTGGTAATGAGCAGTTCTTC
TRBJ2-7 NA NA TRBV6-5 CASSYLSGKGEQYF TGTGCCAGCAGTTACTTATCCGGGAAGGGAGAGCAGTACTTC
TRBJ2-2 NA NA TRBV19 CASSKADRNTGELFF TGTGCCAGTAGCAAGGCGGACAGAAACACCGGGGAGCTGTTTTTT
TRBJ1-2 NA NA TRBV5-4 CASSTNTGGYTF TGTGCCAGCAGCACAAACACGGGGGGCTACACCTTC
TRBJ1-4 NA NA TRBV29-1 CSAQGATNEKLFF TGCAGCGCACAGGGTGCAACTAATGAAAAACTGTTTTTT
TRBJ1-2 NA NA TRBV9 CASSVEPGPHGYTF TGTGCCAGCAGCGTAGAACCAGGGCCTCATGGCTACACCTTC
TRBJ2-7 NA NA TRBV28 CASGRDEQYF TGTGCCAGCGGGCGGGACGAGCAGTACTTC
TRBJ1-1 NA NA TRBV11-2 CASSAKQETMNTEAFF TGTGCCAGCAGCGCCAAACAGGAAACCATGAACACTGAAGCTTTCTTT
TRBJ1-2 once NA TRBV6-5 CASSYSETAPRGYTF TGTGCCAGCAGTTACTCGGAGACAGCCCCTAGGGGCTACACCTTC
TRBJ2-3 NA NA TRBV28 CASRLTGGAGVAGDTQYF TGTGCCAGCAGGTTGACAGGAGGTGCGGGAGTAGCGGGAGATACGCAGTATTTT
TRBJ1-5 NA TRBD1 TRBV27 CASSSFQGASRNQPQHF TGTGCCAGCAGTTCCTTCCAGGGGGCGTCACGCAATCAGCCCCAGCATTTT
TRBJ1-2 once NA TRBV19 CASSISGEEYGYTF TGTGCCAGTAGTATCTCAGGGGAGGAATATGGCTACACCTTC
TRBJ1-3 NA NA TRBV18 CASSARDTGSGNTIYF TGTGCCAGCTCAGCCCGAGACACGGGCTCTGGAAACACCATATATTTT
TRBJ1-1 NA NA TRBV7-6 CASSQNPPGNTEAFF TGTGCCAGCAGCCAAAACCCACCGGGGAACACTGAAGCTTTCTTT
TRBJ2-4 once NA TRBV19 CASSPQRDSDIQYF TGTGCCAGTAGTCCACAACGGGACTCCGACATTCAGTACTTC
TRBJ1-6 NA NA TRBV19 CASSTDRLRSALHF TGTGCCAGTAGTACGGACAGATTGAGGTCGGCCCTCCACTTT
TRBJ2-3 NA NA TRBV29-1 CSVVGLRTDTQYF TGCAGCGTTGTAGGACTGCGCACAGATACGCAGTATTTT
TRBJ2-1 NA TRBD2 TRBV14 CASSQDGTGLAHNEQFF TGTGCCAGCAGCCAAGATGGGACGGGACTAGCACACAATGAGCAGTTCTTC
TRBJ2-1 NA TRBD2 TRBV2 CASILGGSGRAYNEQFF TGTGCCAGCATTCTCGGGGGTAGCGGGAGGGCCTACAATGAGCAGTTCTTC
TRBJ2-5 NA NA TRBV3-1/TRBV3-2 CASSQDWYQETQYF TGTGCCAGCAGCCAAGACTGGTACCAAGAGACCCAGTACTTC
TRBJ2-3 few TRBD2 TRBV2 CASSRPGLADTQYF TGTGCCAGCAGTCGACCGGGACTAGCGGATACGCAGTATTTT
TRBJ1-5 NA NA TRBV19 CATKPLFRGNQPQHF TGTGCCACTAAGCCCCTCTTTAGGGGCAATCAGCCCCAGCATTTT
TRBJ2-2 NA NA TRBV7-9 CASSLNTGELFF TGTGCCAGCAGCCTAAACACCGGGGAGCTGTTTTTT
TRBJ2-3 NA NA TRBV5-1 CASSLGWGAPDTQYF TGCGCCAGCAGCTTGGGGTGGGGGGCCCCGGATACGCAGTATTTT
TRBJ1-6 NA NA TRBV6-1 CASSVVGQGRAQSPLHF TGTGCCAGCAGTGTTGTCGGTCAGGGGAGGGCTCAATCACCCCTCCACTTT
TRBJ2-3 NA NA TRBV7-2 CASSRGLDTQYF TGTGCCAGCAGTCGAGGGCTAGATACGCAGTATTTT
TRBJ2-7 once NA TRBV7-2 CASKERRDSYEQYF TGTGCCAGCAAGGAAAGGAGGGACTCCTACGAGCAGTACTTC
TRBJ2-1 NA NA TRBV11-2 CASSYGGEQFF TGTGCCAGCAGCTATGGGGGGGAGCAGTTCTTC
TRBJ2-1 once NA TRBV28 CASSLIVAGHNEQFF TGTGCCAGCAGTTTGATTGTTGCGGGTCACAATGAGCAGTTCTTC
TRBJ2-2 NA NA TRBV27 CASSTGPRALGAHTGELFF TGTGCCAGCAGTACCGGGCCCCGCGCTCTCGGGGCTCACACCGGGGAGCTGTTTTTT
TRBJ1-4 NA NA TRBV28 CASSRQSTNEKLFF TGTGCCAGCAGTCGACAGTCCACTAATGAAAAACTGTTTTTT
TRBJ1-4 NA NA TRBV2 CASSGRTVINEKLFF TGTGCCAGCAGCGGCCGGACGGTTATTAATGAAAAACTGTTTTTT
TRBJ1-2 NA NA TRBV7-8 CASSFSGGLFGYTF TGTGCCAGCAGCTTTTCGGGGGGGTTGTTTGGCTACACCTTC
TRBJ1-2 NA NA TRBV3-1/TRBV3-2 CASRQNNYGYTF TGTGCCAGCAGGCAGAATAACTATGGCTACACCTTC
TRBJ2-7 NA NA TRBV19 CASSEQGYEQYF TGTGCCAGTAGCGAACAGGGTTACGAGCAGTACTTC
TRBJ2-1 once TRBD2 TRBV9 CASSVALAGSYNEQFF TGTGCCAGCAGCGTAGCACTAGCGGGCTCCTACAATGAGCAGTTCTTC